These 32 T cell receptor beta chains were sequenced from one sample in a study of CD8 T cells in Susac syndrome. With random hexamers, reverse transcription was performed on about 0.5 to 1 ug of RNA. MiXCR, run by TCRdb on the immunoSEQ multiplex PCR reads, gives a single entry per CDR3 protein. The table includes about 180,000 distinct CDR3 sequences, roughly 94% detected once. Material: CD4+ T cells from PBMCs. Every receptor here comes from a human donor with Susac syndrome.

The chain uses TRBV4-3 and TRBJ2-1, with D possibly TRBD2 on 5 matching bases. The CDR3 length is 15 residues. Germline CDR1 is LGHNA and CDR2 is YSLEER. V lost 0 bases, J lost 9 bases, and 15 bases lay in between. The chain's CDR3 is CASSQDDQRSIEQFF. CDR3 DNA: TGCGCCAGCAGCCAAGATGATCAGCGGTCGATTGAGCAGTTCTTC.

J is TRBJ1-1 and V is TRBV29-1, with TRBD1 as a possible D gene (6 bases). Germline loops: CDR1 SQVTM, CDR2 ANQGSEA. Trimming took 2 bases from V and 3 from J, leaving 7 bases between them. The CDR3 is 12 amino acids. The CDR3 sequence: CSVERGDTEAFF. The CDR3 region has the DNA TGCAGCGTTGAAAGGGGGGACACTGAAGCTTTCTTT.

CDR3: CASSDSGGRNEQFF. In nucleotides, the CDR3 is TGTGCCAGTAGCGATAGCGGGGGGCGCAATGAGCAGTTCTTC. V and J are TRBV19 and TRBJ2-1, with TRBD2 matching over 10 bases. This CDR3 has 14 amino acids. The junction had 5 bases not matched to a gene; V was cut back by 6 bases and J by 6 bases. Germline V CDR1 and CDR2: LNHDA, SQIVND (reference sequence).

The chain combines TRBV3-1 with TRBJ2-7; perhaps TRBD1 as D (6 bases). The V end lost 5 bases, the J end lost 0 bases, and 11 bases lay between the germline ends. This CDR3 contains 14 residues. Per germline, CDR1 LGHDT and CDR2 YNNKEL (reference sequence). The CDR3 DNA reads as TGTGCCAGCAGCAGGGGACATGACTCCTACGAGCAGTACTTC. It specifies CASSRGHDSYEQYF.

The chain couples TRBV30 to TRBJ1-3; D not resolved. Looked up from germline, CDR1 is GTSNPN and CDR2 is SVGIG (reference sequence). The CDR3 extends over 13 amino acids. The V and J ends lost 8 bases and 2 bases respectively, with 13 bases between them. CDR3 DNA sequence: TGTGCCGGACGTGAGGGTCCTGGAAACACCATATATTTT. Translated, it gives CAGREGPGNTIYF.

In its sample, this clonotype was seen once. The rearrangement joins TRBV5-6 to TRBJ2-5; D not resolved. Trimming stripped 0 bases from V and 3 bases from J, with 9 bases between. The CDR3 covers 14 residues. The germline V gene has CDR1 SGHDT and CDR2 YYEEEE. This chain's CDR3 is CASSLGMRKETQYF. The CDR3 DNA sequence: TGTGCCAGCAGCTTGGGTATGAGGAAAGAGACCCAGTACTTC.

The chain joins TRBV2 to TRBJ2-3, with D possibly being TRBD2 (5 bases). Germline V gives CDR1 SNHLY, CDR2 FYNNEI. The CDR3 consists of 10 residues. The germline V and J ends were trimmed by 6 bases and 10 bases, with 8 bases remaining between them. CDR3 sequence (DNA): TGTGCCAGCAGCGGGAATTCGCAGTATTTT. It translates to CASSGNSQYF. Using reference TRBV2 and TRBJ2-3 for the parts outside the CDR3, the full variable domain is EPEVTQTPSHQVTQMGQEVILRCVPISNHLYFYWYRQILGQKVEFLVSFYNNEISEKSEIFDDQFSVERPDGSNFTLKIRSTKLEDSAMYFCASSGNSQYFGPGTRLTVL.

The chain links TRBV2 to TRBJ1-3, with 9 positions matching TRBD1. Germline lookup yields CDR1 SNHLY and CDR2 FYNNEI. Trimming cost V 6 bases and J 4 bases; bases outside gene matches: 10. CDR3 length: 16 residues. The CDR3 spells CASSGHRGLRGNTIYF. The CDR3 nucleotides are TGTGCCAGCAGCGGACACAGGGGGCTAAGGGGAAACACCATATATTTT.

This clonotype has more than one count but fewer than ten. The chain is built from TRBV18 and TRBJ2-7, with D unclear. The germline V gene encodes CDR1 KGHSH and CDR2 LQKENI. The CDR3 loop spans 14 amino acids. V dropped 1 base and J dropped 9 bases, with 16 bases sitting between them. As DNA, the CDR3 is TGTGCCAGCTCACCACGGCGAGATTTGACCTGGCAGTACTTC. This encodes CASSPRRDLTWQYF. Variable domain in full (rest from reference TRBV18 and TRBJ2-7): NAGVMQNPRHLVRRRGQEARLRCSPMKGHSHVYWYRQLPEEGLKFMVYLQKENIIDESGMPKERFSAEFPKEGPSILRIQQVVRGDSAAYFCASSPRRDLTWQYFGPGTRLTVT.

The chain combines TRBV4-2 with TRBJ1-2; possibly TRBD1 for D (6 bases). V was clipped by 5 bases and J by 4 bases, with 14 bases between them. Germline CDR1 and CDR2: LGHNA and YNFKEQ. The length of the CDR3 is 14 residues. CDR3 nucleotides: TGTGCCAGCAGCGAACAGGGCCAGGGCTATGGCTACACCTTC. Its translation is CASSEQGQGYGYTF.

This clonotype came up once. The V call is TRBV29-1, the J call TRBJ1-1; TRBD1 matches 8 bases. CDR3 length equals 13 residues. In germline, CDR1 is SQVTM, CDR2 ANQGSEA. V dropped 5 bases and J dropped 3; count of bases not matched to a gene: 5. CDR3 sequence reads: CSVSGTGDTEAFF. CDR3 sequence (DNA): TGCAGCGTTTCCGGGACAGGAGACACTGAAGCTTTCTTT.

This chain connects TRBV29-1 to TRBJ2-1; perhaps TRBD2 as D (6 bases). The ends were cut back, 6 bases at V and 8 bases at J, with 8 bases in the middle. The CDR3 consists of 10 residues. In germline, CDR1 is SQVTM, CDR2 ANQGSEA. DNA for the CDR3: TGCAGCGTCGGGAGTGATGAGCAGTTCTTC. Encoded protein: CSVGSDEQFF.

The chain employs TRBV2 and TRBJ1-2; D remains ambiguous. The CDR3 is made up of 12 amino acids. The V end was cut by 8 bases, the J end by 0 bases, with 7 bases between. Germline lookup yields CDR1 SNHLY and CDR2 FYNNEI. This chain's CDR3 is CASGQPNYGYTF. The CDR3 DNA reads TGTGCCAGCGGTCAACCTAACTATGGCTACACCTTC.

The chain employs TRBV20-1 and TRBJ2-1; 10 positions match TRBD1. The junction had 7 bases not matched to a gene; V was cut back by 4 bases and J by 4 bases. Looked up from germline, CDR1 is DFQATT and CDR2 is SNEGSKA (reference sequence). This CDR3 is built from 15 residues. The CDR3 sequence: CSATNRDRGYNEQFF. The DNA for the CDR3 is TGCAGTGCTACAAACCGGGACAGGGGTTACAATGAGCAGTTCTTC.

This clonotype was observed a handful of times. CDR3 in DNA: TGTGCCAGCAGTGTGGCCCAAGAGACCCAGTACTTC. It yields the protein CASSVAQETQYF. V is TRBV2 and J is TRBJ2-5, with D unresolved. The V gene's germline CDR1 is SNHLY and CDR2 FYNNEI. The V end was cut by 4 bases, the J end by 1 base, with 4 bases between. The CDR3 loop spans 12 amino acids.

The chain links TRBV12-3 or TRBV12-4 to TRBJ2-2, with D unclear. This CDR3 contains 15 residues. The V and J ends lost 0 bases and 3 bases respectively, with 8 bases between them. As DNA, the CDR3 is TGTGCCAGCAGTTTAGCGCTGGGGTACACCGGGGAGCTGTTTTTT. Amino acids: CASSLALGYTGELFF.

Only one count was recorded for this clonotype. As DNA, the CDR3 is TGTGCCACCGGTTGGGGGGCAGACGTCTATGGCTACACCTTC. Translated, it gives CATGWGADVYGYTF. J is TRBJ1-2 and V is TRBV24-1, with D maybe TRBD1 (6 bases). The length of the CDR3 is 14 residues. CDR1 and CDR2 from the germline V gene are KGHDR and SFDVKD. Trimming removed 9 bases at V and 4 bases at J, with 17 bases between.

The chain employs TRBV4-3 and TRBJ2-5; a weak D match, TRBD1 (5 bases). V was trimmed by 0 bases and J by 4 bases, leaving 9 bases between them. Germline V gene lookup returns CDR1 LGHNA and CDR2 YSLEER. This CDR3 region has 14 residues. For the CDR3, the DNA is TGCGCCAGCAGCCAAGAGTGGCAGGGAGAGACCCAGTACTTC. Amino acid sequence: CASSQEWQGETQYF.

V is TRBV2 and J is TRBJ2-5; a possible D gene is TRBD2 (6 bases). V was trimmed by 8 bases and J by 5 bases, leaving 15 bases between them. The CDR3 covers 13 residues. CDR1 and CDR2 from the germline V gene are SNHLY and FYNNEI. In DNA, the CDR3 is TGTGCCAGCTCCGGGACCGCGGGGGAGACCCAGTACTTC. Encoded protein: CASSGTAGETQYF.

This chain connects TRBV7-2 to TRBJ2-2; 8 positions match TRBD1. Looked up from germline, CDR1 is SGHTA and CDR2 is FQGNSA. The CDR3 is 14 residues long. J lost 5 bases, V lost 3 bases, and 2 bases had no gene match. CDR3 amino acids: CASSLTGVTGELFF. CDR3 coding DNA: TGTGCCAGCAGCTTGACAGGGGTAACCGGGGAGCTGTTTTTT.

This chain links TRBV6-2 or TRBV6-3 with TRBJ2-1; 7 nucleotides match TRBD1. The V gene's germline CDR1 is MNHEY and CDR2 SVGEGT. V gave up 4 bases and J gave up 2 bases; unmatched junction bases: 2. The CDR3 covers 14 residues. CDR3 DNA: TGTGCCAGCAGTTCGACAGGGACCTACAATGAGCAGTTCTTC. This encodes CASSSTGTYNEQFF.

The chain uses TRBV7-8 and TRBJ2-5, with D hard to call. This CDR3 is 14 amino acids long. V dropped 0 bases and J dropped 5 bases, with 10 bases sitting between them. The germline gives CDR1 SGHVS, CDR2 FQNEAQ. CDR3 region: CASSLAARVETQYF. DNA for the CDR3: TGTGCCAGCAGCTTAGCGGCCAGAGTGGAGACCCAGTACTTC.

This clonotype was found once. The chain combines TRBV13 with TRBJ2-4, with a possible D match to TRBD1 (6 bases). The V gene's germline CDR1 is PRHDT and CDR2 FYEKMQ (reference sequence). The CDR3 has 16 residues. The V and J ends lost 5 bases and 0 bases respectively, with 14 bases between them. CDR3 amino acids: CASSGIGQLAKNIQYF. For the CDR3, the DNA is TGTGCCAGCAGCGGGATCGGACAGTTAGCCAAAAACATTCAGTACTTC.

The CDR3 spells CATGGGIDHEQFF. As DNA, the CDR3 is TGTGCCACCGGCGGGGGTATCGACCATGAGCAGTTCTTC. The chain has TRBV6-5 and TRBJ2-1; 7 bases align to TRBD2. Germline CDR1 MNHEY, CDR2 SVGAGI. Germline trimming cut 10 bases from V and 8 bases from J; bases unmatched to any gene: 11. The CDR3 is 13 amino acids.

J is TRBJ1-1 and V is TRBV5-4; D might be TRBD1 (5 bases). V was trimmed by 2 bases and J by 5 bases, leaving 16 bases between them. The length of the CDR3 is 15 residues. Germline V gene lookup returns CDR1 SGHNT and CDR2 YYREEE (reference sequence). The CDR3: CASSFDSFQATEAFF. The CDR3 nucleotides read TGTGCCAGCAGCTTCGACAGTTTTCAGGCAACTGAAGCTTTCTTT.

This sequence joins TRBV14 and TRBJ2-7, with a possible D match to TRBD2 (5 bases). The ends were cut back, 2 bases at V and 5 bases at J, with 13 bases in the middle. The CDR3 consists of 14 residues. Germline values: CDR1 SGHDN, CDR2 FVKESK. CDR3 amino acids: CASSQIQRGNEQYF. Written as DNA, the CDR3 is TGTGCCAGCAGCCAAATCCAGAGAGGGAACGAGCAGTACTTC.

This sequence joins TRBV7-9 and TRBJ2-1, with D perhaps TRBD1 (6 bases). The V end was cut by 5 bases, the J end by 4 bases, with 24 bases between. Germline CDR1 is SEHNR and CDR2 is FQNEAQ (reference sequence). The CDR3 has 18 residues. CDR3 residues: CASSRGRPGGGLYNEQFF. In nucleotides, the CDR3 is TGTGCCAGCAGCCGCGGGCGGCCCGGTGGGGGCCTTTACAATGAGCAGTTCTTC. The full variable domain, completed using reference TRBV7-9 and TRBJ2-1, is DTGVSQNPRHKITKRGQNVTFRCDPISEHNRLYWYRQTLGQGPEFLTYFQNEAQLEKSRLLSDRFSAERPKGSFSTLEIQRTEQGDSAMYLCASSRGRPGGGLYNEQFFGPGTRLTVL.

The CDR3 DNA sequence: TGCAGCGTTGATCGAGGCAGCACAGATACGCAGTATTTT. This encodes CSVDRGSTDTQYF. This sequence joins TRBV29-1 and TRBJ2-3; D uncertain. With 3 bases removed from V and 0 bases from J, the gap between germline ends came to 7 bases. The germline V gene encodes CDR1 SQVTM and CDR2 ANQGSEA. The length of the CDR3 is 13 residues.

This sequence joins TRBV6-5 and TRBJ2-5; tentatively, D is TRBD2 (7 bases). Germline V gene data show CDR1 as MNHEY and CDR2 as SVGAGI. V gave up 5 bases and J gave up 5 bases, with 18 bases separating them. The CDR3 is 15 amino acids. CDR3 nucleotide sequence: TGTGCCAGCAGTCCCACTTTCCGGGGGGCGGAGACCCAGTACTTC. The encoded protein is CASSPTFRGAETQYF.

The chain joins TRBV20-1 to TRBJ2-3; TRBD2 might be the D (5 bases). The CDR3 covers 13 residues. V shed 6 bases and J shed 3 bases, with 13 bases lying between them. Germline values: CDR1 DFQATT, CDR2 SNEGSKA (reference sequence). The CDR3 loop reads CSAEVTITDTQYF. In nucleotides, the CDR3 is TGCAGTGCCGAGGTGACTATTACAGATACGCAGTATTTT.

The chain employs TRBV18 and TRBJ2-1, with D possibly being TRBD2 (5 bases). V was trimmed by 5 bases and J by 4 bases, leaving 12 bases between them. Per germline, CDR1 KGHSH and CDR2 LQKENI. The CDR3 has 14 residues. The CDR3 bases are TGTGCCAGCTCAACCCTAGCCCAGTACAATGAGCAGTTCTTC. Protein sequence: CASSTLAQYNEQFF.

The chain uses TRBV6-5 and TRBJ2-2; D may be TRBD2 (6 bases). CDR1 MNHEY and CDR2 SVGAGI come from the germline V gene. Deletions cut 8 bases from V and 5 bases from J, with 18 bases between. CDR3 length: 15 amino acids. The CDR3 DNA reads as TGTGCCAGCCGCCGACAAGGTGGGGGGACCGGGGAGCTGTTTTTT. Translated, it gives CASRRQGGGTGELFF.